A selection of T cell receptor beta chains follows, all from one sample in a study of blood T cell repertoires in COVID-19. Clones were read by immunoSEQ multiplex PCR, and TCRdb kept only the in-frame ones, dropping some. The table has hundreds of thousands of clones, roughly 85% seen once; the top ten hold around 3.4%. The sample consisted of peripheral blood. These TCRs come from a woman between 18 and 29 years old with acute or convalescent COVID-19. Each CDR3 is given with its conserved first and last residue. Each record gives: clone size, J gene, V gene, D gene, CDR3 DNA, CDR3 protein. D genes are given only for firm matches. Clone size is stated in some rows and not others, as once, few, many or a class when expanded.

clone_size: once
j_call: TRBJ1-2
v_call: TRBV15
d_call: NA
cdr3_nt: TGTGCCACCAGCAGGGGGACAACTACTAACTATGGCTACACCTTC
cdr3_aa: CATSRGTTTNYGYTF

clone_size: NA
j_call: TRBJ2-5
v_call: TRBV3-1/TRBV3-2
d_call: TRBD2
cdr3_nt: TGTGCCAGCAGCCGAATCGTAGCGGGGGGGCCGGAGACCCAGTACTTC
cdr3_aa: CASSRIVAGGPETQYF

clone_size: NA
j_call: TRBJ2-6
v_call: TRBV5-4
d_call: TRBD1
cdr3_nt: TGTGCCAGCAGCTCCCCACAGGGGGCTCAGGGGGCCAACGTCCTGACTTTC
cdr3_aa: CASSSPQGAQGANVLTF

clone_size: NA
j_call: TRBJ1-2
v_call: TRBV4-2
d_call: NA
cdr3_nt: TGTGCCAGCAGCCTCGACAGCTATGGCTACACCTTC
cdr3_aa: CASSLDSYGYTF

clone_size: NA
j_call: TRBJ2-7
v_call: TRBV19
d_call: TRBD1
cdr3_nt: TGTGCCAGTAGCTCCCCCGGGACAGGGGGCCGGTACGAGCAGTACTTC
cdr3_aa: CASSSPGTGGRYEQYF

clone_size: NA
j_call: TRBJ1-1
v_call: TRBV5-4
d_call: NA
cdr3_nt: TGTGCCAGCAGATCCCCCCCGAGGACTGAAGCTTTCTTT
cdr3_aa: CASRSPPRTEAFF

clone_size: NA
j_call: TRBJ1-3
v_call: TRBV5-6
d_call: TRBD1
cdr3_nt: TGTGCCAGCAGCCGACAGGGCGGCGCTGGAAACACCATATATTTT
cdr3_aa: CASSRQGGAGNTIYF

clone_size: NA
j_call: TRBJ1-4
v_call: TRBV27
d_call: NA
cdr3_nt: TGTGCCAGCAGTTTAGTCCGGGACATAAAAGAAAAACTGTTTTTT
cdr3_aa: CASSLVRDIKEKLFF

clone_size: NA
j_call: TRBJ1-6
v_call: TRBV7-9
d_call: NA
cdr3_nt: TGTGCCAGCAGCTTCCCGAGGAGGGGTAGTTATTCACCCCTCCACTTT
cdr3_aa: CASSFPRRGSYSPLHF

clone_size: NA
j_call: TRBJ2-3
v_call: TRBV9
d_call: TRBD1
cdr3_nt: TGTGCCAGCAGCACTACAGGGGCCCAGGGAGATACGCAGTATTTT
cdr3_aa: CASSTTGAQGDTQYF

clone_size: NA
j_call: TRBJ2-7
v_call: TRBV5-5
d_call: NA
cdr3_nt: TGTGCCAGCAGTCCCAGCGGCTACGAGCAGTACTTC
cdr3_aa: CASSPSGYEQYF

clone_size: NA
j_call: TRBJ1-5
v_call: TRBV12-3/TRBV12-4
d_call: NA
cdr3_nt: TGTGCCAGCACCTGGGCCTCTGGGCAGCCCCAGCATTTT
cdr3_aa: CASTWASGQPQHF

clone_size: NA
j_call: TRBJ2-5
v_call: TRBV5-1
d_call: TRBD1
cdr3_nt: TGCGCCAGCAGCTCAGGGACAGGGGGTTACCAAGAGACCCAGTACTTC
cdr3_aa: CASSSGTGGYQETQYF

clone_size: NA
j_call: TRBJ1-2
v_call: TRBV19
d_call: NA
cdr3_nt: TGTGCCAGTTGGGGCAGGGATGGCTACACCTTC
cdr3_aa: CASWGRDGYTF

clone_size: NA
j_call: TRBJ2-3
v_call: TRBV10-3
d_call: TRBD1
cdr3_nt: TGTGCCATCAGTGAGGTACAGGGGGGAGATACGCAGTATTTT
cdr3_aa: CAISEVQGGDTQYF

clone_size: NA
j_call: TRBJ2-2
v_call: TRBV4-1
d_call: NA
cdr3_nt: TGCGCCAGCAGCCAAGACCCCACAGGGTCGGTGTTTTTT
cdr3_aa: CASSQDPTGSVFF

clone_size: NA
j_call: TRBJ1-1
v_call: TRBV19
d_call: NA
cdr3_nt: TGTGCCACCATGCGGGGGAACACTGAAGCTTTCTTT
cdr3_aa: CATMRGNTEAFF

clone_size: NA
j_call: TRBJ2-7
v_call: TRBV9
d_call: NA
cdr3_nt: TGTGCCAGCAGCGTAGAAGGGCAGGGTATGGGCGAGCAGTACTTC
cdr3_aa: CASSVEGQGMGEQYF

clone_size: many
j_call: TRBJ2-7
v_call: TRBV5-1
d_call: NA
cdr3_nt: TGCGCCAGCAGCTTGGATGAACAGGGCTGGGACGAGCAGTACTTC
cdr3_aa: CASSLDEQGWDEQYF

clone_size: NA
j_call: TRBJ1-2
v_call: TRBV7-9
d_call: NA
cdr3_nt: TGTGCCAGCAGCTTATCGGGGGGCAATGGCTACACCTTC
cdr3_aa: CASSLSGGNGYTF

clone_size: NA
j_call: TRBJ2-5
v_call: TRBV28
d_call: TRBD2
cdr3_nt: TGTGCCAGCAGTCTACTAGCGGGAGGGCCACAAGAGACCCAGTACTTC
cdr3_aa: CASSLLAGGPQETQYF

clone_size: NA
j_call: TRBJ1-1
v_call: TRBV19
d_call: TRBD1
cdr3_nt: TGTGCCAGTAGTAAGGACAGGGGTTCAATGAACACTGAAGCTTTCTTT
cdr3_aa: CASSKDRGSMNTEAFF

clone_size: NA
j_call: TRBJ2-3
v_call: TRBV6-1
d_call: TRBD1
cdr3_nt: TGTGCCAGCAGTGATTTCTGGGGACAGGGCACAGATACGCAGTATTTT
cdr3_aa: CASSDFWGQGTDTQYF

clone_size: NA
j_call: TRBJ2-7
v_call: TRBV10-3
d_call: TRBD2
cdr3_nt: TGTGCCATCAGCCCCTCGGGGGGGGCTCGGGTTCGGGACGAGCAGTACTTC
cdr3_aa: CAISPSGGARVRDEQYF

clone_size: NA
j_call: TRBJ1-5
v_call: TRBV19
d_call: NA
cdr3_nt: TGTGCCAGTAGTACCAGGGGCAATCAGCCCCAGCATTTT
cdr3_aa: CASSTRGNQPQHF

clone_size: once
j_call: TRBJ1-2
v_call: TRBV28
d_call: NA
cdr3_nt: TGTGCCAGCACCCTGGGGGCCTATGGCTACACCTTC
cdr3_aa: CASTLGAYGYTF

clone_size: NA
j_call: TRBJ2-3
v_call: TRBV24-1
d_call: NA
cdr3_nt: TGTGCCACCAGTGATTTGACAGGGCGAACGGGCACAGATACGCAGTATTTT
cdr3_aa: CATSDLTGRTGTDTQYF

clone_size: NA
j_call: TRBJ2-6
v_call: TRBV5-4
d_call: NA
cdr3_nt: TGTGCCAGCAGCTTGGGGGGCGTCAGCTCTGGGGCCAACGTCCTGACTTTC
cdr3_aa: CASSLGGVSSGANVLTF

clone_size: NA
j_call: TRBJ1-3
v_call: TRBV11-2
d_call: NA
cdr3_nt: TGTGCTATTAGGCAGGGGACTGGAAACACCATATATTTT
cdr3_aa: CAIRQGTGNTIYF

clone_size: NA
j_call: TRBJ2-1
v_call: TRBV30
d_call: NA
cdr3_nt: TGTGCCTGGAGTTTTGGACAAGACAATGAGCAGTTCTTC
cdr3_aa: CAWSFGQDNEQFF

clone_size: few
j_call: TRBJ2-7
v_call: TRBV19
d_call: TRBD1
cdr3_nt: TGTGCCAGTAGTATAGCCCCGGGACAGCCCTACGAGCAGTACTTC
cdr3_aa: CASSIAPGQPYEQYF

clone_size: NA
j_call: TRBJ2-7
v_call: TRBV6-5
d_call: NA
cdr3_nt: TGTGCCAGCAGTTCTGAAGACAGACCGTACTACGAGCAGTACTTC
cdr3_aa: CASSSEDRPYYEQYF

clone_size: NA
j_call: TRBJ2-7
v_call: TRBV21-1
d_call: NA
cdr3_nt: TGTGCCAGCAGCAAAGCGCTTCAGGGGACGCAGGGAAATGTTTACGAGCAGTACTTC
cdr3_aa: CASSKALQGTQGNVYEQYF

clone_size: NA
j_call: TRBJ2-1
v_call: TRBV5-6
d_call: NA
cdr3_nt: TGTGCCAGCAGCTCAATCCGGGGGACGAATGAGCAGTTCTTC
cdr3_aa: CASSSIRGTNEQFF

clone_size: once
j_call: TRBJ1-4
v_call: TRBV18
d_call: NA
cdr3_nt: TGTGCCAGCTTATCGGAGGAAAAACTGTTTTTT
cdr3_aa: CASLSEEKLFF

clone_size: NA
j_call: TRBJ1-2
v_call: TRBV5-1
d_call: NA
cdr3_nt: TGCGCCAGCAGCTTGGCCAGTAACTATGGCTACACCTTC
cdr3_aa: CASSLASNYGYTF

clone_size: NA
j_call: TRBJ2-7
v_call: TRBV7-9
d_call: NA
cdr3_nt: TGTGCCAGCAGCTTAATACCAGGGTCCAACGAGCAGTACTTC
cdr3_aa: CASSLIPGSNEQYF

clone_size: NA
j_call: TRBJ2-7
v_call: TRBV7-9
d_call: NA
cdr3_nt: TGTGCCAGCAGTCGGACGGACACCTACGAGCAGTACTTC
cdr3_aa: CASSRTDTYEQYF

clone_size: NA
j_call: TRBJ1-1
v_call: TRBV19
d_call: NA
cdr3_nt: TGTGCCAGTAGTATACCGGGGGGGCCTGAAGCTTTCTTT
cdr3_aa: CASSIPGGPEAFF

clone_size: few
j_call: TRBJ1-5
v_call: TRBV12-3/TRBV12-4
d_call: NA
cdr3_nt: TGTGCCACCTCGACTAATAATCAGCCCCAGCATTTT
cdr3_aa: CATSTNNQPQHF

clone_size: NA
j_call: TRBJ1-1
v_call: TRBV19
d_call: NA
cdr3_nt: TGTGCCAGTAGTCTCTCAGGTAACACTGAAGCTTTCTTT
cdr3_aa: CASSLSGNTEAFF

clone_size: NA
j_call: TRBJ2-2
v_call: TRBV4-1
d_call: TRBD2
cdr3_nt: TGCGCCAGCAGCCAAGTAGGCGGGAGGTTGAACACCGGGGAGCTGTTTTTT
cdr3_aa: CASSQVGGRLNTGELFF

clone_size: NA
j_call: TRBJ1-2
v_call: TRBV6-6
d_call: NA
cdr3_nt: TGTGCCAGCAGTTACTTCGTCGGTAACTATGGCTACACCTTC
cdr3_aa: CASSYFVGNYGYTF

clone_size: once
j_call: TRBJ2-3
v_call: TRBV28
d_call: NA
cdr3_nt: TGTGCCAGCAGCCGGCGGGGCTTGAGCACAGATACGCAGTATTTT
cdr3_aa: CASSRRGLSTDTQYF

clone_size: NA
j_call: TRBJ2-3
v_call: TRBV9
d_call: TRBD2
cdr3_nt: TGTGCCAGCAGCCCCGGGGACTACACAGATACGCAGTATTTT
cdr3_aa: CASSPGDYTDTQYF

clone_size: NA
j_call: TRBJ2-3
v_call: TRBV18
d_call: NA
cdr3_nt: TGTGCCAGCTCACCACGTATTACGCAGTATTTT
cdr3_aa: CASSPRITQYF

clone_size: NA
j_call: TRBJ1-1
v_call: TRBV3-1/TRBV3-2
d_call: TRBD1
cdr3_nt: TGTGCCAGCAGCCAAGATCTGCCAGGGGGTCTGGACACTGAAGCTTTCTTT
cdr3_aa: CASSQDLPGGLDTEAFF

clone_size: NA
j_call: TRBJ1-1
v_call: TRBV6-5
d_call: NA
cdr3_nt: TGTGCCAGCAGTTACTCTTCAGGGGAAGCTTTCTTT
cdr3_aa: CASSYSSGEAFF

clone_size: NA
j_call: TRBJ2-1
v_call: TRBV12-5
d_call: NA
cdr3_nt: TGTGCTAGTGCCACACCACCACAGGGTTACTACAATGAGCAGTTCTTC
cdr3_aa: CASATPPQGYYNEQFF

clone_size: NA
j_call: TRBJ2-5
v_call: TRBV15
d_call: TRBD1
cdr3_nt: TGTGCCACCAGCAGGGAGGACAGGGGAGGACAAGAGACCCAGTACTTC
cdr3_aa: CATSREDRGGQETQYF

clone_size: NA
j_call: TRBJ1-5
v_call: TRBV19
d_call: TRBD1
cdr3_nt: TGTGCCAGTAGTAAGGACAGGGAGGTACCCCAGCCCCAGCATTTT
cdr3_aa: CASSKDREVPQPQHF

clone_size: NA
j_call: TRBJ2-4
v_call: TRBV4-1
d_call: NA
cdr3_nt: TGCGCCAGCAGCCCCTCGGGATTAAGCGATGGGGACATTCAGTACTTC
cdr3_aa: CASSPSGLSDGDIQYF

clone_size: NA
j_call: TRBJ2-7
v_call: TRBV19
d_call: TRBD1
cdr3_nt: TGTGCCAGTAGTAACGACAGGGGAGGCGAGCAGTACTTC
cdr3_aa: CASSNDRGGEQYF

clone_size: once
j_call: TRBJ2-5
v_call: TRBV29-1
d_call: TRBD2
cdr3_nt: TGCAGCGTTGAGGGATCACTAGCGGGAGAAGAGACCCAGTACTTC
cdr3_aa: CSVEGSLAGEETQYF

clone_size: NA
j_call: TRBJ1-1
v_call: TRBV4-2
d_call: TRBD1
cdr3_nt: TGTGCCAGCAGCGAGGACAGGGGGTATACTGAAGCTTTCTTT
cdr3_aa: CASSEDRGYTEAFF

clone_size: NA
j_call: TRBJ1-2
v_call: TRBV15
d_call: NA
cdr3_nt: TGTGCCACCAGCGGCGGACCCTCGAAGACAGCCTCTAATGGCTACACCTTC
cdr3_aa: CATSGGPSKTASNGYTF

clone_size: NA
j_call: TRBJ2-3
v_call: TRBV28
d_call: NA
cdr3_nt: TGTGCCAGCAGTTTATTGAGGGAACCAGATACGCAGTATTTT
cdr3_aa: CASSLLREPDTQYF

clone_size: NA
j_call: TRBJ1-2
v_call: TRBV19
d_call: TRBD1
cdr3_nt: TGTGCCAGTAGTTCCCCGGGACAGGGCTCTTACCTCTACTATGGCTACACCTTC
cdr3_aa: CASSSPGQGSYLYYGYTF